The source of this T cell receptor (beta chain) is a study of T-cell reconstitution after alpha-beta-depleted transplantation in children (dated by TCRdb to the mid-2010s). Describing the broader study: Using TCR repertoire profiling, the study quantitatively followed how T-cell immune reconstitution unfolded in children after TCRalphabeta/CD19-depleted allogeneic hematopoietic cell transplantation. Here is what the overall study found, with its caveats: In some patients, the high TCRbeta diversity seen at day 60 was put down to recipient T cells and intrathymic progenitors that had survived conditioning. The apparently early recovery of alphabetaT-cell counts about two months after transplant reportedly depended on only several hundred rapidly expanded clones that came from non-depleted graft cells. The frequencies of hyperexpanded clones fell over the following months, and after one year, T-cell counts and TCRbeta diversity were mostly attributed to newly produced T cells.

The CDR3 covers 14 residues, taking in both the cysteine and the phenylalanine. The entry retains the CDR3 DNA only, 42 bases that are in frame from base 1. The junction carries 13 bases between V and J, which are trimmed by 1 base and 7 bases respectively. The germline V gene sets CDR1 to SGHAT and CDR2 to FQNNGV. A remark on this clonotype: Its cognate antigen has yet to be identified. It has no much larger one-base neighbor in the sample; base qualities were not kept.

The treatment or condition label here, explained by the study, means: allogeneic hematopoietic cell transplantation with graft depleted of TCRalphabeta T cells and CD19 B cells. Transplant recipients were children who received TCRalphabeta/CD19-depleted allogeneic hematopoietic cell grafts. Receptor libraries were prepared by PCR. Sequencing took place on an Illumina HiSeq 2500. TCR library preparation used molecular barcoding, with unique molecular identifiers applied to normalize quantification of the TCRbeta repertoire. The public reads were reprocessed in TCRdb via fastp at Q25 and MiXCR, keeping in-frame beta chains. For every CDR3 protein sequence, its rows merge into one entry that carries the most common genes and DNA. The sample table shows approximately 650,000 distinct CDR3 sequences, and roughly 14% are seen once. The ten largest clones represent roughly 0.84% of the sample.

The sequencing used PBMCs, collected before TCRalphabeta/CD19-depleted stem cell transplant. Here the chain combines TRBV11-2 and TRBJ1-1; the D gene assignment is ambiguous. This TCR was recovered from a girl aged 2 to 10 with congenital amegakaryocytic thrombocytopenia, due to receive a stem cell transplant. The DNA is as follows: TGTGCCAGCAGCTTAGGGTTGGCGGCGAGTGAAGCTTTCTTT. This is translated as CASSLGLAASEAFF. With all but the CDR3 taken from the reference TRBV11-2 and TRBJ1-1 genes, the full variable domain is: EAGVAQSPRYKIIEKRQSVAFWCNPISGHATLYWYQQILGQGPKLLIQFQNNGVVDDSQLPKDRFSAERLKGVDSTLKIQPAKLEDSAVYLCASSLGLAASEAFFGQGTRLTVV.